The 8 T cell receptor beta chains in this list originate from one sample, sequenced in a study of cytomegalovirus exposure and HLA in healthy donors. Researchers ran the PCR with 60 Vbeta and 13 Jbeta primers. Profiled with immunoSEQ multiplex PCR; TCRdb holds only in-frame clones, not every one. The table shows about 94,000 clones, with about 62% occurring only once. Material for sequencing was PBMCs. The receptor source for this set is a man between 25 and 39 years old in good health and CMV-seronegative.

CDR3 DNA sequence: TGTGCCAGCAACGACAGGGTTGGTGAAGAGACCCAGTACTTC. Its protein product is CASNDRVGEETQYF. This chain connects TRBV6-1 to TRBJ2-5; 7 bases are shared with TRBD1. The CDR3 is 14 residues long. In germline, CDR1 is MNHNS, CDR2 SASEGT. Germline trimming cut 7 bases from V and 3 bases from J; bases unmatched to any gene: 8.

V is TRBV5-4 and J is TRBJ1-2; D is perhaps TRBD1 (5 bases). Germline CDR1 SGHNT, CDR2 YYREEE (reference sequence). The CDR3 runs to 16 residues. Trimming removed 0 bases from V and 3 bases from J, with 15 bases in between. In DNA, the CDR3 is TGTGCCAGCAGCTTGGGGGCCAATCAGGGTGACTATGGCTACACCTTC. Amino acids: CASSLGANQGDYGYTF.

The chain uses TRBV9 and TRBJ2-3; 9 bases align to TRBD1. Looked up from germline, CDR1 is SGDLS and CDR2 is YYNGEE. V shed 4 bases, J shed 3 bases, and the junction held 6 bases outside the gene matches. The CDR3 contains 15 residues. The CDR3 coding sequence is TGTGCCAGCAGCCCGACAGGGGGGTGGACAGATACGCAGTATTTT. Translation gives CASSPTGGWTDTQYF.

The chain has TRBV5-8 and TRBJ2-7; D is possibly TRBD1 (6 bases). V lost 5 bases and J 0 bases, leaving 15 bases between the germline ends. Germline V gene sequence: CDR1 SGHTS, CDR2 YDEGEE. The CDR3 is 15 amino acids. CDR3 in DNA: TGTGCCAGCAGTTACTTTGGGGGCAGCTCCTACGAGCAGTACTTC. This encodes CASSYFGGSSYEQYF. The full variable domain, completed using reference TRBV5-8 and TRBJ2-7, is EAGVTQSPTHLIKTRGQQATLRCSPISGHTSVYWYQQALGLGLQFLLWYDEGEERNRGNFPPRFSGRQFPNYSSELNVNALELEDSALYLCASSYFGGSSYEQYFGPGTRLTVT.

The V gene is TRBV7-2, the J gene TRBJ2-7; possible D gene TRBD1, 6 bases. Looked up from germline, CDR1 is SGHTA and CDR2 is FQGNSA. The CDR3 extends over 18 amino acids. The germline V and J ends were trimmed by 4 bases and 2 bases, with 24 bases remaining between them. CDR3 nucleotide sequence: TGTGCCAGCAGCTACAGGGTCAACTCTGGAACTGGGACCTACGAGCAGTACTTC. Encoded protein: CASSYRVNSGTGTYEQYF.

This clone was detected a few times. The chain links TRBV5-1 to TRBJ2-7, with D perhaps matching TRBD1 (5 bases). Per germline, CDR1 SGHRS and CDR2 YFSETQ. CDR3 size: 15 residues. V lost 4 bases to trimming and J lost 2 bases, with 16 bases between them. The CDR3 region is CASSPQHRQPYEQYF. Here the CDR3 DNA reads TGCGCCAGCAGCCCCCAGCATCGACAGCCCTACGAGCAGTACTTC.

CDR3 DNA: TGTGCCACCCCGAGAGGGGGCTCCTACGAGCAGTACTTC. This sequence encodes CATPRGGSYEQYF. The chain couples TRBV6-5 to TRBJ2-7; D is perhaps TRBD1 (6 bases). V was trimmed by 10 bases and J by 0 bases, leaving 13 bases between them. The length of the CDR3 is 13 residues. CDR1 is MNHEY, CDR2 SVGAGI, per germline.

This clone was counted only a few times. J is TRBJ1-1 and V is TRBV5-4, with 8 bases fitting TRBD1. V was pared by 6 bases and J by 0 bases, with 19 bases of the junction left unmatched. The CDR3 length is 19 residues. Germline CDR1 and CDR2: SGHNT and YYREEE (reference sequence). CDR3 residues: CASTHRGTGGSSMNTEAFF. The CDR3 DNA reads as TGTGCCAGCACCCATCGGGGAACAGGGGGTTCGTCCATGAACACTGAAGCTTTCTTT.